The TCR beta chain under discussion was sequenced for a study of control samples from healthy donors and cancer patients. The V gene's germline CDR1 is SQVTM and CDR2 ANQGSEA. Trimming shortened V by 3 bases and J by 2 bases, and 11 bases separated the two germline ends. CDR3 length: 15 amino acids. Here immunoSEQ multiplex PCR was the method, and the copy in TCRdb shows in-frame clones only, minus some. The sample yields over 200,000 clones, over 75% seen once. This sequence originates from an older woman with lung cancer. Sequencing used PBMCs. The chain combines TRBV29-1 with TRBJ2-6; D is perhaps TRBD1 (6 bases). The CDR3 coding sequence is TGCAGCGTTGATAGTGGGGGCACTGGGGCCAACGTCCTGACTTTC. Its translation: CSVDSGGTGANVLTF. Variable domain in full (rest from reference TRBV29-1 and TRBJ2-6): SAVISQKPSRDICQRGTSLTIQCQVDSQVTMMFWYRQQPGQSLTLIATANQGSEATYESGFVIDKFPISRPNLTFSTLTVSNMSPEDSSIYLCSVDSGGTGANVLTFGAGSRLTVL.